This T cell receptor (beta chain) was recovered during a study of T cell changes during pregnancy in multiple sclerosis. The CDR3 has 15 amino acids. Trimming stripped 6 bases from V and 7 bases from J, with 19 bases between. In germline, CDR1 is SGHTS, CDR2 YDEGEE. Data came from immunoSEQ multiplex PCR; TCRdb stores just in-frame clones and leaves some out. Of 65,000 to 85,000 clones listed, over 90% were seen once; the top ten hold 0.29%. The chain employs TRBV5-8 and TRBJ1-4; D unclear. The sample here was CD4+ T cells from peripheral blood mononuclear cells, taken after pregnancy. The receptor comes from a female donor with multiple sclerosis, enrolled in a pregnancy study. The CDR3 loop reads CASNKRLHSTEKLFF. CDR3 in DNA: TGTGCCAGCAATAAGAGGCTTCATTCGACTGAAAAACTGTTTTTT.